This T cell receptor (beta chain) was observed in a study of CD8+CD57+ T cells in acquired aplastic anemia. This clonotype was observed a handful of times. According to the study, genomic DNA was the template for TCR beta VDJ and CDR3 profiling. MiXCR was run by TCRdb on the reads, yielding one entry per CDR3 protein. The profile shows approximately 200,000 distinct CDR3 sequences, over 60% of them singletons. The sequenced material came from sorted CD4+, CD8+, or CD8+CD57+ T cells (not recorded which) from PBMCs. This TCR was sampled from a human donor with severe aplastic anemia or a healthy control (not recorded which).

CDR3 sequence: CASSLAALEEQYF. CDR3 sequence (DNA): TGTGCCAGCAGCTTGGCCGCGTTGGAAGAGCAGTACTTC. The V gene is TRBV5-5, the J gene TRBJ2-7; D not resolved. The CDR3 extends over 13 amino acids. Per germline, CDR1 SGHKS and CDR2 YYEKEE (reference sequence). The V and J ends lost 0 bases and 7 bases respectively, with 11 bases between them.